Listed below are T cell receptor beta chains from one sample, sequenced in a study of T-cell reconstitution after alpha-beta-depleted transplantation in children. TCRdb passed the PCR reads through MiXCR, listing each CDR3 protein once. Among nearly 550,000 distinct CDR3 sequences listed, approximately 20% were seen once. This material consisted of PBMCs from the stem cell graft donor, taken from the stem cell graft. These receptors originate from a human donor who donated a stem cell graft to a child with acute lymphoblastic leukemia. Each CDR3 is given with its conserved first and last residue. The D gene is left open where the match is weak. Not every row has a clone size; where given, it reads once, few, many or a size class.

v_gene: TRBV29-1
j_gene: TRBJ2-7
d_gene: TRBD2
abundance: NA
len: 14
CDR3nt: TGCAGCGTTTTAGCGGGAGGTAGCTTCTACGAGCAGTACTTC
CDR3aa: CSVLAGGSFYEQYF

v_gene: TRBV2
j_gene: TRBJ1-2
d_gene: NA
abundance: NA
len: 16
CDR3nt: TGTGCCAGCAGTGAAAAGCACCGCCCTCCTAACTATGGCTACACCTTC
CDR3aa: CASSEKHRPPNYGYTF

v_gene: TRBV5-1
j_gene: TRBJ2-3
d_gene: NA
abundance: NA
len: 15
CDR3nt: TGCGCCAGCAGCTTACCGGGGCCTAGCACAGATACGCAGTATTTT
CDR3aa: CASSLPGPSTDTQYF

v_gene: TRBV4-2
j_gene: TRBJ2-5
d_gene: TRBD2
abundance: NA
len: 14
CDR3nt: TGTGCCAGCAGCCAAGGACTAGCGGGGGAGACCCAGTACTTC
CDR3aa: CASSQGLAGETQYF

v_gene: TRBV27
j_gene: TRBJ1-5
d_gene: NA
abundance: few
len: 14
CDR3nt: TGTGCCAGCAGTTTTAGGGGTACCAATCAGCCCCAGCATTTT
CDR3aa: CASSFRGTNQPQHF

v_gene: TRBV6-6
j_gene: TRBJ2-5
d_gene: NA
abundance: few
len: 13
CDR3nt: TGTGCCAGCAGTTACCTGGCTGTGGAGACCCAGTACTTC
CDR3aa: CASSYLAVETQYF

v_gene: TRBV21-1
j_gene: TRBJ1-1
d_gene: NA
abundance: NA
len: 17
CDR3nt: TGTGCCAGCAGCAAAGGTATGGAGGGGCGTATCAGCACTGAAGCTTTCTTT
CDR3aa: CASSKGMEGRISTEAFF

v_gene: TRBV5-1
j_gene: TRBJ2-7
d_gene: NA
abundance: NA
len: 14
CDR3nt: TGCGCCAGCAGCTTAGGGGACGCCTCCTACGAGCAGTACTTC
CDR3aa: CASSLGDASYEQYF

v_gene: TRBV9
j_gene: TRBJ2-5
d_gene: TRBD2
abundance: NA
len: 16
CDR3nt: TGTGCCAGCAGCGCCCGCGGACTAGCGTTAGGAGAGACCCAGTACTTC
CDR3aa: CASSARGLALGETQYF

v_gene: TRBV27
j_gene: TRBJ1-5
d_gene: NA
abundance: few
len: 14
CDR3nt: TGTGCCAGCAGTTATTCGGGGGGCGGACAGCCCCAGCATTTT
CDR3aa: CASSYSGGGQPQHF

v_gene: TRBV5-6
j_gene: TRBJ2-2
d_gene: NA
abundance: few
len: 16
CDR3nt: TGTGCCAGCAGCTTGGGGGTACTCGCGAACACCGGGGAGCTGTTTTTT
CDR3aa: CASSLGVLANTGELFF

v_gene: TRBV29-1
j_gene: TRBJ2-7
d_gene: NA
abundance: few
len: 15
CDR3nt: TGCAGCGTTGAAGGGGGGCAGGGGAACTCCTACGAGCAGTACTTC
CDR3aa: CSVEGGQGNSYEQYF

v_gene: TRBV6-1
j_gene: TRBJ2-2
d_gene: NA
abundance: few
len: 15
CDR3nt: TGTGCCAGCCCCGGTGTGGCAGGGGAAACCGGGGAGCTGTTTTTT
CDR3aa: CASPGVAGETGELFF

v_gene: TRBV11-2
j_gene: TRBJ2-5
d_gene: NA
abundance: few
len: 12
CDR3nt: TGTGCCAGCAGCTTGGTAGCCCAGACCCAGTACTTC
CDR3aa: CASSLVAQTQYF

v_gene: TRBV20-1
j_gene: TRBJ2-7
d_gene: NA
abundance: NA
len: 14
CDR3nt: TGCAGTGCTAGACCGGGACATGGGCTCTACGAGCAGTACTTC
CDR3aa: CSARPGHGLYEQYF

v_gene: TRBV5-1
j_gene: TRBJ2-3
d_gene: TRBD2
abundance: NA
len: 18
CDR3nt: TGCGCCAGCAGCCATCGGGGGTCGACGGGAGGATCCACAGATACGCAGTATTTT
CDR3aa: CASSHRGSTGGSTDTQYF

v_gene: TRBV24-1
j_gene: TRBJ2-1
d_gene: TRBD1
abundance: NA
len: 17
CDR3nt: TGTGCCACCAGTGAATCGGGACAGCCGAGCTCCTACAATGAGCAGTTCTTC
CDR3aa: CATSESGQPSSYNEQFF

v_gene: TRBV7-3
j_gene: TRBJ1-5
d_gene: NA
abundance: NA
len: 13
CDR3nt: TGTGCCAGCAGCTTAACCTCTTCTCAGCCCCAGCATTTT
CDR3aa: CASSLTSSQPQHF

v_gene: TRBV9
j_gene: TRBJ2-5
d_gene: TRBD2
abundance: few
len: 18
CDR3nt: TGTGCCAGCAGCGTAGGGGCGACGACTAGCGGGAGTGCGGAGACCCAGTACTTC
CDR3aa: CASSVGATTSGSAETQYF

v_gene: TRBV19
j_gene: TRBJ2-2
d_gene: TRBD1
abundance: NA
len: 14
CDR3nt: TGTGCCAGTAAAGGACAGGGGATTTCCGGGGAGCTGTTTTTT
CDR3aa: CASKGQGISGELFF

v_gene: TRBV11-3
j_gene: TRBJ1-1
d_gene: NA
abundance: few
len: 14
CDR3nt: TGTGCCAGCAGCGTATTGGGTGGAAGCACTGAAGCTTTCTTT
CDR3aa: CASSVLGGSTEAFF

v_gene: TRBV4-1
j_gene: TRBJ2-4
d_gene: NA
abundance: few
len: 17
CDR3nt: TGCGCCAGCAGCCAAGGCCTGGCGGCCTCAGCCAAAAACATTCAGTACTTC
CDR3aa: CASSQGLAASAKNIQYF

v_gene: TRBV20-1
j_gene: TRBJ2-7
d_gene: TRBD2
abundance: NA
len: 14
CDR3nt: TGCAGTGCTAGATTGACTAGCGGGAGATACGAGCAGTACTTC
CDR3aa: CSARLTSGRYEQYF

v_gene: TRBV7-6
j_gene: TRBJ1-6
d_gene: TRBD1
abundance: few
len: 15
CDR3nt: TGTGCCAGCAGCGGATCGACAGGGAATAATTCACCCCTCCACTTT
CDR3aa: CASSGSTGNNSPLHF

v_gene: TRBV29-1
j_gene: TRBJ2-7
d_gene: NA
abundance: NA
len: 14
CDR3nt: TGCAGCGTTGCGGGACGGGTCGGCGGCTACGAGCAGTACTTC
CDR3aa: CSVAGRVGGYEQYF

v_gene: TRBV5-1
j_gene: TRBJ2-2
d_gene: TRBD1
abundance: NA
len: 15
CDR3nt: TGCGCCAGCACCCACCTGCAGGGGGCGGAGGGGGAGCTGTTTTTT
CDR3aa: CASTHLQGAEGELFF

v_gene: TRBV6-5
j_gene: TRBJ2-5
d_gene: NA
abundance: NA
len: 16
CDR3nt: TGTGCCAGCAGTTACTCGGAACCGGAGCTCCAAGAGACCCAGTACTTC
CDR3aa: CASSYSEPELQETQYF

v_gene: TRBV6-4
j_gene: TRBJ2-1
d_gene: TRBD1
abundance: NA
len: 17
CDR3nt: TGTGCCAGCAGCGGGTCGGCGACAGGGAACTCCTACAATGAGCAGTTCTTC
CDR3aa: CASSGSATGNSYNEQFF

v_gene: TRBV25-1
j_gene: TRBJ1-2
d_gene: NA
abundance: few
len: 15
CDR3nt: TGTGCCAGCAGTGACCCCGCGGGGAAGTCCTATGGCTACACCTTC
CDR3aa: CASSDPAGKSYGYTF

v_gene: TRBV27
j_gene: TRBJ1-2
d_gene: NA
abundance: NA
len: 16
CDR3nt: TGTGCCAGCAGTTTGATCGGGGGAGGAGCGAACTATGGCTACACCTTC
CDR3aa: CASSLIGGGANYGYTF

v_gene: TRBV9
j_gene: TRBJ2-1
d_gene: NA
abundance: NA
len: 12
CDR3nt: TGTGCCAGCAGCGTACTTCCAGGAGAGCAGTTCTTC
CDR3aa: CASSVLPGEQFF

v_gene: TRBV7-9
j_gene: TRBJ1-2
d_gene: NA
abundance: few
len: 14
CDR3nt: TGTGCCAGCAGCGTGAGGGGGGAATTTGATGGCTACACCTTC
CDR3aa: CASSVRGEFDGYTF

v_gene: TRBV9
j_gene: TRBJ1-1
d_gene: TRBD1
abundance: NA
len: 15
CDR3nt: TGTGCCAGCAGCGTAGCTCAGAGGGGGCACACTGAAGCTTTCTTT
CDR3aa: CASSVAQRGHTEAFF